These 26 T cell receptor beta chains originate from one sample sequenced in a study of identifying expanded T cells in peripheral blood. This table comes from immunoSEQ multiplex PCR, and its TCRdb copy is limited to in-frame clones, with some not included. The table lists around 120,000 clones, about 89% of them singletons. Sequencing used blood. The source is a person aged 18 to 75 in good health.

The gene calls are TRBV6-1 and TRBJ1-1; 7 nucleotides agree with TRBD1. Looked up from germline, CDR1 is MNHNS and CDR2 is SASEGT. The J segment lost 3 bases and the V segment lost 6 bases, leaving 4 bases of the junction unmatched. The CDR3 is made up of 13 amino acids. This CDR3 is CASSDRAHTEAFF. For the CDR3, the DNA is TGTGCCAGCAGCGACAGGGCTCACACTGAAGCTTTCTTT.

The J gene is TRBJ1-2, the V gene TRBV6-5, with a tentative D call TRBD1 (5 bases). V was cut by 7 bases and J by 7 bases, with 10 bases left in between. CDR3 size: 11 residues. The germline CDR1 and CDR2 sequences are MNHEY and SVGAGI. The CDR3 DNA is TGTGCCAGCAACGGCGGGGGTGGCTACACCTTC. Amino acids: CASNGGGGYTF.

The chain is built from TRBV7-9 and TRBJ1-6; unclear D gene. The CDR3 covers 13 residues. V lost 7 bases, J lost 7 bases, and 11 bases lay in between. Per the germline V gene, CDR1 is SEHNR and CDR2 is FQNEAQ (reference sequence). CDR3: CASTSDENSPLHF. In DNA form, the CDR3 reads TGTGCCAGCACCTCAGATGAAAATTCACCCCTCCACTTT.

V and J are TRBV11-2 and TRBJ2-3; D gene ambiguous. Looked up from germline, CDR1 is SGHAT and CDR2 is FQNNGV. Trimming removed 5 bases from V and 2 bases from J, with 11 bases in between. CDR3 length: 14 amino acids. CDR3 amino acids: CASSPRATTDTQYF. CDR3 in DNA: TGTGCCAGCAGCCCCCGGGCGACCACAGATACGCAGTATTTT.

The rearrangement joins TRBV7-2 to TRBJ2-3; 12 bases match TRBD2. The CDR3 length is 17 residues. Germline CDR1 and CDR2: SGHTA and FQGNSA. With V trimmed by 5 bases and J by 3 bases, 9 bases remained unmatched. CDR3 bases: TGTGCCAGCAGCCCCTGGGCTAGCGGGGGGGCTACAGATACGCAGTATTTT. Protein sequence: CASSPWASGGATDTQYF.

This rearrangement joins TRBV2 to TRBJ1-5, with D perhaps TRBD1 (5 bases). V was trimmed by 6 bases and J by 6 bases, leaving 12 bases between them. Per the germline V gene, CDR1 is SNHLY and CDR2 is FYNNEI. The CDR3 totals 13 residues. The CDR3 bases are TGTGCCAGCAGATTAGGGGTGCCTCAGCCCCAGCATTTT. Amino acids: CASRLGVPQPQHF.

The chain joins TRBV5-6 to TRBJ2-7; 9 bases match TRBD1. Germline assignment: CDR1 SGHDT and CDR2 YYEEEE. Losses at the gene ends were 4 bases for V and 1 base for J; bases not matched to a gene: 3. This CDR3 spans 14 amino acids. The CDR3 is CASSAGTGSYEQYF. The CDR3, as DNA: TGTGCCAGCAGCGCCGGGACAGGGTCCTACGAGCAGTACTTC.

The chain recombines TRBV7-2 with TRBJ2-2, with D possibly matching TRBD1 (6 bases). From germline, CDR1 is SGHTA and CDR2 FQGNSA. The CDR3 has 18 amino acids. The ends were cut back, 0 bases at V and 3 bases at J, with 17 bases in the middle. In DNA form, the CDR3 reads TGTGCCAGCAGCTTAGCGGAATTGGGTACAGGGCACACCGGGGAGCTGTTTTTT. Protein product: CASSLAELGTGHTGELFF. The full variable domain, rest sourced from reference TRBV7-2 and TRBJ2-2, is GAGVSQSPSNKVTEKGKDVELRCDPISGHTALYWYRQSLGQGLEFLIYFQGNSAPDKSGLPSDRFSAERTGGSVSTLTIQRTQQEDSAVYLCASSLAELGTGHTGELFFGEGSRLTVL.

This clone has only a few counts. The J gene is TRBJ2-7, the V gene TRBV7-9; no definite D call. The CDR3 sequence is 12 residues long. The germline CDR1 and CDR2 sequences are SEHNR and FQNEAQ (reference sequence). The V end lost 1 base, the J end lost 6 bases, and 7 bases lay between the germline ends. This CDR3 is CASSLGSLEQYF. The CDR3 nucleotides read TGTGCCAGCAGCTTAGGGTCCCTCGAGCAGTACTTC.

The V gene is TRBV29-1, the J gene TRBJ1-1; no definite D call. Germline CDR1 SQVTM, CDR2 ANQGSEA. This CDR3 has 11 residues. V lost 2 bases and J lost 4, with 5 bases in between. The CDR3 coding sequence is TGCAGCGTTGAATCAGGCACTGAAGCTTTCTTT. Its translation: CSVESGTEAFF.

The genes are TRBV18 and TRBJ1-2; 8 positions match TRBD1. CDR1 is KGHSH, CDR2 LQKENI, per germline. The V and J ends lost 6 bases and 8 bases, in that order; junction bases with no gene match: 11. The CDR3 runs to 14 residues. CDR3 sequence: CASSDGVTGVGYTF. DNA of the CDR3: TGTGCCAGCTCGGACGGAGTGACAGGGGTGGGCTACACCTTC. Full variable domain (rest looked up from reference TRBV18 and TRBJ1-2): NAGVMQNPRHLVRRRGQEARLRCSPMKGHSHVYWYRQLPEEGLKFMVYLQKENIIDESGMPKERFSAEFPKEGPSILRIQQVVRGDSAAYFCASSDGVTGVGYTFGSGTRLTVV.

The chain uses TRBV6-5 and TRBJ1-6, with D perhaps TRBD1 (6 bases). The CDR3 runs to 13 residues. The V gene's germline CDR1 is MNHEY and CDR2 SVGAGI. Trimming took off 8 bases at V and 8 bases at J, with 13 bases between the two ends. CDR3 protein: CASRTEVYSPLHF. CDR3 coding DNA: TGTGCCAGCCGGACAGAAGTTTATTCACCCCTCCACTTT.

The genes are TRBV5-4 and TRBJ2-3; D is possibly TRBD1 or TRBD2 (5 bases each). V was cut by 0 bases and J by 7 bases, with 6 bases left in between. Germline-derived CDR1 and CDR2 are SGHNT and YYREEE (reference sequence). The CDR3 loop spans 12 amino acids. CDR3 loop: CASSLGGNTQYF. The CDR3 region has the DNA TGTGCCAGCAGCTTGGGGGGGAATACGCAGTATTTT.

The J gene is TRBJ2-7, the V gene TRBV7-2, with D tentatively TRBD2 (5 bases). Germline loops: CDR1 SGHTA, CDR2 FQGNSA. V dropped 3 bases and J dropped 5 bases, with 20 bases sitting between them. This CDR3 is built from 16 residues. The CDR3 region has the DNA TGTGCCAGCAGCTTTACACCGGGGAAGTTGCAGGACGAGCAGTACTTC. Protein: CASSFTPGKLQDEQYF.

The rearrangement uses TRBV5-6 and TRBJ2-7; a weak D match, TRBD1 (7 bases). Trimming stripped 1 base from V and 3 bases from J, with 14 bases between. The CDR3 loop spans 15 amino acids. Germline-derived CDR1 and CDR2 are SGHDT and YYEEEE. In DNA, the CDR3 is TGTGCCAGCAGCTTGCAGGGGGGCCCGCACTACGAGCAGTACTTC. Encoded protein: CASSLQGGPHYEQYF.

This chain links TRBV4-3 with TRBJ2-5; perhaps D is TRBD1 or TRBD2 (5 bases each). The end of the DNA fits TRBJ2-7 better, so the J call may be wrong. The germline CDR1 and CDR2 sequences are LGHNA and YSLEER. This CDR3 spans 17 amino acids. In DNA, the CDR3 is TGCGCCAGCAGCCAAGATGGTAGGGGCTCGGGATCCTACGAGCAGTACTTC. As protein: CASSQDGRGSGSYEQYF.

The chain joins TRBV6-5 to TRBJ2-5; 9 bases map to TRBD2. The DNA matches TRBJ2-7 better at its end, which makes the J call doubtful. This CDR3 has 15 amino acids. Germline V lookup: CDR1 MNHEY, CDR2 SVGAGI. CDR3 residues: CASSSGGSGSYEQYF. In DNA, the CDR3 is TGTGCCAGCAGTAGCGGGGGGTCGGGGTCCTACGAGCAGTACTTC.

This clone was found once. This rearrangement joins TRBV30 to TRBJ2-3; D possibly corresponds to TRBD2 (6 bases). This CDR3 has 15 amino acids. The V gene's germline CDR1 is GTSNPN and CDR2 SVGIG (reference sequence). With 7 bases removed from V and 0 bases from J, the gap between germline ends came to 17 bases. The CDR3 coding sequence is TGTGCCTCGATGACTAGACTAGAAAGCACAGATACGCAGTATTTT. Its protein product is CASMTRLESTDTQYF.

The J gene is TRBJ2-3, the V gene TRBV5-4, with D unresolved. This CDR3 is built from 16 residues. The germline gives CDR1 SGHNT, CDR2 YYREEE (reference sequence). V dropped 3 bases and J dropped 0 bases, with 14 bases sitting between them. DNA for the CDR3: TGTGCCAGCAGCTCCGATAGGACGCTCAGCACAGATACGCAGTATTTT. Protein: CASSSDRTLSTDTQYF.

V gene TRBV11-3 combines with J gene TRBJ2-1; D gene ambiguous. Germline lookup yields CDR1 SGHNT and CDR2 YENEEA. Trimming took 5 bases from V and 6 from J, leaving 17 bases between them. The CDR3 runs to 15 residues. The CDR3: CASSLRVSFLNEQFF. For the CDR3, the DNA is TGTGCCAGCAGCCTCCGGGTCTCGTTCCTCAATGAGCAGTTCTTC.

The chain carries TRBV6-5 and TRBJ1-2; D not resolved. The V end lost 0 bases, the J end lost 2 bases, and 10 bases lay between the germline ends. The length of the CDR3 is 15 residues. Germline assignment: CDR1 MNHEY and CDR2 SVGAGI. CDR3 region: CASSYSTAGNYGYTF. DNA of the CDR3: TGTGCCAGCAGTTACTCTACAGCAGGCAACTATGGCTACACCTTC.

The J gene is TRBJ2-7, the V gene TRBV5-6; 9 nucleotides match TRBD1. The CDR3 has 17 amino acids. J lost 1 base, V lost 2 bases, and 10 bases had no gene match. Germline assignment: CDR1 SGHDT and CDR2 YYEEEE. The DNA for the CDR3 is TGTGCCAGCAGCTTCCAATTAGGACAGGGGTGGTCCTACGAGCAGTACTTC. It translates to CASSFQLGQGWSYEQYF.

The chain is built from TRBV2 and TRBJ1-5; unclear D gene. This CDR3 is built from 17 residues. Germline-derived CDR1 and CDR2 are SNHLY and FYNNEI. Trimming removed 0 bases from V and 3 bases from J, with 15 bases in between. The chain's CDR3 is CASSEATSSAYNQPQHF. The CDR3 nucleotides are TGTGCCAGCAGTGAAGCTACATCGTCGGCGTACAATCAGCCCCAGCATTTT.

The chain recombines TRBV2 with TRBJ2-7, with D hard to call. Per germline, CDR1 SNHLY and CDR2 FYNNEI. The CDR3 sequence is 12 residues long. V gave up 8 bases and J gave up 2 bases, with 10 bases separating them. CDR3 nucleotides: TGTGCCAGCGGACGGGTGACCTACGAGCAGTACTTC. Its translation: CASGRVTYEQYF.

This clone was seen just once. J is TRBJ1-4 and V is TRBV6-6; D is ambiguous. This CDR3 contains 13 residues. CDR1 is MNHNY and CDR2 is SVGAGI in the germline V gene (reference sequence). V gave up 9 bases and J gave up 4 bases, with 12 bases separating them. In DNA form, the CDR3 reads TGTGCCAGTTTGGGGAGCCTTAATGAAAAACTGTTTTTT. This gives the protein CASLGSLNEKLFF.

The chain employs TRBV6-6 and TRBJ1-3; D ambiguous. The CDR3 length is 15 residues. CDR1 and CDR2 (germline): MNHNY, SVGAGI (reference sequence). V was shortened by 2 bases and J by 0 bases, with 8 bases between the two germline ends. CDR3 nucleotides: TGTGCCAGCAGTTACGCTGTTAGCTCTGGAAACACCATATATTTT. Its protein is CASSYAVSSGNTIYF.